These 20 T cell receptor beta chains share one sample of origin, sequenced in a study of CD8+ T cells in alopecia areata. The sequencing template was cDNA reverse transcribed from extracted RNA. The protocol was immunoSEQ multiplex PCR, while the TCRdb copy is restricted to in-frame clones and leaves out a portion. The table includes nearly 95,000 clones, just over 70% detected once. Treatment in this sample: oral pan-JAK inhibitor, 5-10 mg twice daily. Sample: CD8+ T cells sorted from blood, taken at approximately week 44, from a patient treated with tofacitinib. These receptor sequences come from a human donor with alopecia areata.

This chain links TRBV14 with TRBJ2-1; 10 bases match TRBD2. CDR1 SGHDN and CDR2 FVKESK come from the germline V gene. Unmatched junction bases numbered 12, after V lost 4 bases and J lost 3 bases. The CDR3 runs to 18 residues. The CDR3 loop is CASSPTIERGGHYNEQFF. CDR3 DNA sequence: TGTGCCAGCAGCCCGACCATTGAGCGGGGGGGCCACTACAATGAGCAGTTCTTC.

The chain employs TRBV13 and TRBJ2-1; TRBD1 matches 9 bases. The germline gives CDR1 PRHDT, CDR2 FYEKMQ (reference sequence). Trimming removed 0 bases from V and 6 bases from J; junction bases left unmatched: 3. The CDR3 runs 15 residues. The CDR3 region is CASSLGTGGFNEQFF. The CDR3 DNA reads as TGTGCCAGCAGCTTAGGGACAGGGGGATTCAATGAGCAGTTCTTC.

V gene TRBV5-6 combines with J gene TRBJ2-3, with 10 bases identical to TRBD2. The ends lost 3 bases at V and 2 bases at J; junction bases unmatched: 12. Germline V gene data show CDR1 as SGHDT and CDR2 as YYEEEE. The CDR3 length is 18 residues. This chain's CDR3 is CASSYDSYSGGLTDTQYF. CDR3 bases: TGTGCCAGCAGCTACGACTCTTATAGCGGGGGGCTCACAGATACGCAGTATTTT.

The CDR3 DNA follows: TGTGCCAGCAGCCCCTCCGGGACGCTCAATCAGCCCCAGCATTTT. Translating it yields CASSPSGTLNQPQHF. The rearrangement joins TRBV9 to TRBJ1-5, with D possibly matching TRBD1 (5 bases). This CDR3 comprises 15 residues. The V gene lost 4 bases and the J gene lost 3 bases, with 14 bases spanning the gap. CDR1 and CDR2 (germline): SGDLS, YYNGEE.

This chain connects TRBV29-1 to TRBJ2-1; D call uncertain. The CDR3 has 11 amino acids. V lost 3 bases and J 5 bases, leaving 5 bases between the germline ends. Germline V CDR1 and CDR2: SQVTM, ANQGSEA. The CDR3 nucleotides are TGCAGCGTTGATAACGACAATGAGCAGTTCTTC. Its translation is CSVDNDNEQFF.

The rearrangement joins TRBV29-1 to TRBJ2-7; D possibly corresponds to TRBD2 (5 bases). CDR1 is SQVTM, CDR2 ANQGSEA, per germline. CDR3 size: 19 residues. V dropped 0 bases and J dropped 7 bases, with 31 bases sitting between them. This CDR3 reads CSVEDLRGRVIPLSGEQYF. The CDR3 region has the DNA TGCAGCGTTGAAGACCTCCGAGGTAGGGTAATACCTCTATCGGGAGAGCAGTACTTC.

The CDR3 region is CASSFHLGTDTQYF. CDR3 bases: TGTGCCAGCAGCTTCCACCTGGGCACAGATACGCAGTATTTT. V is TRBV11-2 and J is TRBJ2-3; no reliable D call. This CDR3 contains 14 residues. Trimming shortened V by 3 bases and J by 1 base, and 8 bases separated the two germline ends. Germline V gene lookup returns CDR1 SGHAT and CDR2 FQNNGV.

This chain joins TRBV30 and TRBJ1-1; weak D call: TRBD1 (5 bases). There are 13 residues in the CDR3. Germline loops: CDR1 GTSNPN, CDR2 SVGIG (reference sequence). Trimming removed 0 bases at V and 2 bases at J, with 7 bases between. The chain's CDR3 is CAWSVGVNTEAFF. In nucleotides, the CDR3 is TGTGCCTGGAGTGTGGGGGTAAACACTGAAGCTTTCTTT.

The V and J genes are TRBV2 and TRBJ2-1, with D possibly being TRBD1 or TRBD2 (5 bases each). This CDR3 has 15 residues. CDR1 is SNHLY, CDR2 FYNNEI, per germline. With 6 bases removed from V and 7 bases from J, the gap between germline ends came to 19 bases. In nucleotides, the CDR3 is TGTGCCAGCAGACCTCCGGGACGGGAAAGGAATGAGCAGTTCTTC. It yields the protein CASRPPGRERNEQFF.

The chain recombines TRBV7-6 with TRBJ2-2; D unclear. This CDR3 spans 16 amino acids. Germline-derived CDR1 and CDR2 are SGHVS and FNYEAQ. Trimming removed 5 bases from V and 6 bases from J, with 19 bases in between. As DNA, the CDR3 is TGTGCCAGCAGCCTCGTGGGCGTAACTCGGGCCGGGGAGCTGTTTTTT. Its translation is CASSLVGVTRAGELFF.

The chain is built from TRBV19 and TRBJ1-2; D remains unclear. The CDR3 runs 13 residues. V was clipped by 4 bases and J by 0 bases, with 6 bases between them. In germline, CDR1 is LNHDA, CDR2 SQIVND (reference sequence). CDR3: CASSTFTNYGYTF. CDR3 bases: TGTGCCAGTAGTACCTTTACTAACTATGGCTACACCTTC.

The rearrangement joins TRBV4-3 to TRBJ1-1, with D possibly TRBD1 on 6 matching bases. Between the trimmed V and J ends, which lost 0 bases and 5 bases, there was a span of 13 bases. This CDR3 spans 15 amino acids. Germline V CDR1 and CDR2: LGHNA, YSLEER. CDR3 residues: CASSQDVTRGTEAFF. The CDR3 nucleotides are TGCGCCAGCAGCCAAGATGTAACCAGGGGAACTGAAGCTTTCTTT.

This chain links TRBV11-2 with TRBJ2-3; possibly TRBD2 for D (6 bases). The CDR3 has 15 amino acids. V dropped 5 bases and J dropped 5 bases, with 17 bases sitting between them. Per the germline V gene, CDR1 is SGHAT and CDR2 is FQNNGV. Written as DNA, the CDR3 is TGTGCCAGCAGCCCACCCGGCGGGCGGGGAGATACGCAGTATTTT. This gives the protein CASSPPGGRGDTQYF.

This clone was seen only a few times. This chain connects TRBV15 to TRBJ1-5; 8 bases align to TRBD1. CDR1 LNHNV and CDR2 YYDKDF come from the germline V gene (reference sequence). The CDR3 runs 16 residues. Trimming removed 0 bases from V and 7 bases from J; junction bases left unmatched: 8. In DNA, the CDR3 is TGTGCCACCAGCAGAGAGGACAGGGCGGGTCGGCAGCCCCAGCATTTT. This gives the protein CATSREDRAGRQPQHF.

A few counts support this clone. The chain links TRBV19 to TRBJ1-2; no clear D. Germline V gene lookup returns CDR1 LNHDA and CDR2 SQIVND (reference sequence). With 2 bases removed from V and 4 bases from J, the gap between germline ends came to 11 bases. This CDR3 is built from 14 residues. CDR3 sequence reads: CASSIRENFYGYTF. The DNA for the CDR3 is TGTGCCAGTAGTATAAGGGAGAATTTCTATGGCTACACCTTC. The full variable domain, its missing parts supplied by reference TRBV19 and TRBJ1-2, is DGGITQSPKYLFRKEGQNVTLSCEQNLNHDAMYWYRQDPGQGLRLIYYSQIVNDFQKGDIAEGYSVSREKKESFPLTVTSAQKNPTAFYLCASSIRENFYGYTFGSGTRLTVV.

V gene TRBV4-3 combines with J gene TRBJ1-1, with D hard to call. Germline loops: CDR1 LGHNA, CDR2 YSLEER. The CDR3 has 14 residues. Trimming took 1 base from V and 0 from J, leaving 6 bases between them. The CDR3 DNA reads TGCGCCAGCAGCCAAGCGACGGTGAACACTGAAGCTTTCTTT. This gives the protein CASSQATVNTEAFF.

Here the CDR3 reads CASSSGNQPQHF. The CDR3 DNA sequence: TGTGCCAGCAGCTCGGGTAATCAGCCCCAGCATTTT. The chain carries TRBV5-6 and TRBJ1-5; D is undetermined. V lost 3 bases and J lost 4, with 5 bases in between. The CDR3 sequence is 12 residues long. CDR1 and CDR2 (germline): SGHDT, YYEEEE.

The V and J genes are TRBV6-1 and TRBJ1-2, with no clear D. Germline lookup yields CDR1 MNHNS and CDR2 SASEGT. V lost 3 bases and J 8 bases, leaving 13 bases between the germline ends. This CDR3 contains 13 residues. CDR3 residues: CASSDQDGRGYTF. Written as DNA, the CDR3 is TGTGCCAGCAGTGACCAGGACGGAAGGGGCTACACCTTC.

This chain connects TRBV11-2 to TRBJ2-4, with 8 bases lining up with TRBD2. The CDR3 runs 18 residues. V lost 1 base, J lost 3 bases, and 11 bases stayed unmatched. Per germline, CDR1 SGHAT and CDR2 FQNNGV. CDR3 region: CASSLGRVAGFGKNIQYF. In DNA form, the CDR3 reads TGTGCCAGCAGCTTAGGACGCGTAGCGGGGTTCGGCAAAAACATTCAGTACTTC.

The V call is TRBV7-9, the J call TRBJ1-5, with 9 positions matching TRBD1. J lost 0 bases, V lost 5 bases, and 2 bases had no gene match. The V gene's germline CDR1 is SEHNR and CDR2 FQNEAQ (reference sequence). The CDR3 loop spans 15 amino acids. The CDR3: CASSRQGVSNQPQHF. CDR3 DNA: TGTGCCAGCAGCCGACAGGGGGTTAGCAATCAGCCCCAGCATTTT.